The 21 T cell receptor beta chains below were found in one sample sequenced in a study of T cell repertoires in aging, cancer and after chemotherapy. TCR beta rearrangements were amplified from peripheral blood genomic DNA. TRB rearrangements spanning V, D and J were amplified using mixed TRB-A/B primers. TCRdb independently ran MiXCR on the multiplex PCR reads; one entry per CDR3 protein. The repertoire has around 6,000 distinct CDR3 sequences, under 40% of them found once; the top ten carry around 47%. Specimen: blood. These receptors were obtained from a human donor with a blood cancer.

This clonotype has just a few counts. This chain joins TRBV12-3 or TRBV12-4 and TRBJ1-2; TRBD1 aligns across 11 bases. Germline trimming cut 6 bases from V and 7 bases from J; bases unmatched to any gene: 4. There are 13 residues in the CDR3. CDR3 region: CASSGDRGSGYTF. As DNA, the CDR3 is TGTGCCAGCAGCGGGGACAGGGGGTCTGGCTACACCTTC.

The chain uses TRBV27 and TRBJ2-2, with TRBD2 identical over 8 bases. V shed 0 bases, J shed 7 bases, and the junction held 10 bases outside the gene matches. CDR1 MNHEY and CDR2 SMNVEV come from the germline V gene (reference sequence). The CDR3 is 17 residues long. The chain's CDR3 is CASSLSPGRALGGELFF. CDR3 bases: TGTGCCAGCAGTTTATCCCCCGGGAGGGCCCTCGGCGGGGAGCTGTTTTTT.

The chain links TRBV19 to TRBJ2-5, with D possibly called TRBD1 or TRBD2 (6 bases each). Germline loops: CDR1 LNHDA, CDR2 SQIVND (reference sequence). The CDR3 is 15 amino acids. Deletions cut 2 bases from V and 5 bases from J, with 15 bases between. The CDR3 bases are TGTGCCAGTAGTATAAGGGGGGCTAGGATGGAGACCCAGTACTTC. Its protein is CASSIRGARMETQYF. Together with reference TRBV19 and TRBJ2-5, the CDR3 gives the full variable domain: DGGITQSPKYLFRKEGQNVTLSCEQNLNHDAMYWYRQDPGQGLRLIYYSQIVNDFQKGDIAEGYSVSREKKESFPLTVTSAQKNPTAFYLCASSIRGARMETQYFGPGTRLLVL.

The chain is built from TRBV19 and TRBJ2-7, with D maybe TRBD2 (6 bases). The V end lost 4 bases, the J end lost 2 bases, and 12 bases lay between the germline ends. This CDR3 is 14 amino acids long. CDR1 is LNHDA, CDR2 SQIVND, per germline (reference sequence). DNA for the CDR3: TGTGCCAGTAGTACGGGACTGGAACCCTACGAGCAGTACTTC. Protein sequence: CASSTGLEPYEQYF.

This rearrangement joins TRBV30 to TRBJ2-1; D gene uncertain. V lost 2 bases, J lost 12 bases, and 17 bases lay in between. Germline V gene data show CDR1 as GTSNPN and CDR2 as SVGIG (reference sequence). The CDR3 is made up of 13 amino acids. Here the CDR3 reads CAWSPVRRIGQFF. The CDR3 nucleotides are TGTGCCTGGAGTCCAGTACGTAGGATTGGGCAGTTCTTC.

The chain is built from TRBV5-1 and TRBJ2-7; unclear D gene. Germline V CDR1 and CDR2: SGHRS, YFSETQ. The CDR3 covers 13 residues. V was pared by 2 bases and J by 3 bases, with 9 bases between. The CDR3 nucleotides are TGCGCCAGCAGCTTCTACCCGGGCTACGAGCAGTACTTC. Translation gives CASSFYPGYEQYF.

Notes on this clonotype: An end of the junction differs from the germline gene, which may be a read error. J is TRBJ2-2 and V is TRBV11-1; 9 nucleotides align to TRBD2. The V gene's germline CDR1 is SGHAT and CDR2 FQDESV (reference sequence). The CDR3 covers 17 residues. In DNA form, the CDR3 reads TGCGCCAGCAGCTTGAGGCGCGGGAGGGCAAGCACCGGGGAGCTGTTTTTT. It encodes CASSLRRGRASTGELFF.

The chain joins TRBV15 to TRBJ2-1; 7 nucleotides agree with TRBD1. CDR1 and CDR2 (germline): LNHNV, YYDKDF (reference sequence). V trimming: 3 bases; J trimming: 4 bases; junction bases outside the gene matches: 6. The CDR3 extends over 15 amino acids. The chain's CDR3 is CATSSAGTDYNEQFF. The DNA for the CDR3 is TGTGCCACCAGCAGTGCCGGGACAGATTACAATGAGCAGTTCTTC.

This chain joins TRBV6-1 and TRBJ1-6; 10 bases fit TRBD1. Germline CDR1 MNHNS, CDR2 SASEGT. The CDR3 is 16 residues long. The ends lost 5 bases at V and 7 bases at J; junction bases unmatched: 8. CDR3 in amino acids: CASSHPGQGHNSPLHF. The CDR3 bases are TGTGCCAGCAGTCACCCGGGACAGGGGCACAATTCACCCCTCCACTTT.

Comment on this clonotype: This clone may be a read error of a much larger clone one base away. This sequence joins TRBV29-1 and TRBJ1-2; D gene ambiguous. Germline CDR1 SQVTM, CDR2 ANQGSEA. This CDR3 comprises 12 residues. In DNA form, the CDR3 reads TGCAGCGTTGAAGGACGGAACTTTGGCTACACCTTC. Residues: CSVEGRNFGYTF.

This clonotype was counted between two and nine times. The junction departs from the called germline gene at one end, perhaps through a read error. The J gene is TRBJ2-7, the V gene TRBV5-6; 10 positions match TRBD1. CDR1 SGHDT and CDR2 YYEEEE come from the germline V gene. There are 12 residues in the CDR3. The CDR3: CASSFDRGPVLF. The CDR3 coding sequence is TGTGCCAGCAGCTTCGACAGGGGGCCCGTCCTGTTC.

This clonotype was counted between two and nine times. The chain is built from TRBV6-1 and TRBJ2-5; TRBD2 aligns across 10 bases. The CDR3 is 15 amino acids. V was pared by 2 bases and J by 7 bases, with 7 bases of the junction left unmatched. CDR1 and CDR2 (germline): MNHNS, SASEGT. The CDR3 DNA follows: TGTGCCAGCAGTGAATCTAGCGGGAGTGTCAGGACCCAGTACTTC. It translates to CASSESSGSVRTQYF.

V and J are TRBV20-1 and TRBJ2-7, with D possibly TRBD1 on 6 matching bases. Germline V lookup: CDR1 DFQATT, CDR2 SNEGSKA (reference sequence). Trimming shortened V by 3 bases and J by 2 bases, and 20 bases separated the two germline ends. The CDR3 spans 16 residues. The CDR3 protein is CSASPPVGRGTYEQYF. As DNA, the CDR3 is TGCAGTGCTAGTCCTCCGGTCGGCAGGGGCACCTACGAGCAGTACTTC.

V is TRBV7-2 and J is TRBJ2-1; no definite D call. Germline V lookup: CDR1 SGHTA, CDR2 FQGNSA. This CDR3 is 13 amino acids long. V gave up 0 bases and J gave up 4 bases, with 4 bases separating them. CDR3 amino acids: CASSLAPYNEQFF. The CDR3 DNA sequence: TGTGCCAGCAGCTTAGCTCCGTACAATGAGCAGTTCTTC.

The rearrangement uses TRBV5-1 and TRBJ2-3, with D unresolved. CDR1 and CDR2 (germline): SGHRS, YFSETQ. The CDR3 has 15 amino acids. Trimming left V 0 bases short and J 4 bases short, with 12 bases between. The CDR3 DNA reads as TGCGCCAGCAGCTTGGAGGTTGCGGACGCAGATACGCAGTATTTT. This codes for CASSLEVADADTQYF.

This clonotype has just a few counts. The V call is TRBV27, the J call TRBJ2-7, with 9 nucleotides matching TRBD2. This CDR3 spans 16 amino acids. V shed 5 bases, J shed 7 bases, and the junction held 15 bases outside the gene matches. Germline CDR1 reads MNHEY; CDR2 reads SMNVEV (reference sequence). CDR3 DNA: TGTGCCAGCAGTGCGGCGGGGGGGCTCAGGGTGAGGGAGCAGTACTTC. Residues: CASSAAGGLRVREQYF.

CDR3: CASSGTGRSPLHF. CDR3 DNA: TGTGCCAGCAGTGGGACAGGGAGGTCACCCCTCCACTTT. The rearrangement joins TRBV6-2 or TRBV6-3 to TRBJ1-6; 9 nucleotides line up with TRBD1. The CDR3 sequence is 13 residues long. The J segment lost 10 bases and the V segment lost 5 bases, leaving 3 bases of the junction unmatched. Germline-derived CDR1 and CDR2 are MNHEY and SVGEGT.

This clonotype was counted between two and nine times. The genes are TRBV20-1 and TRBJ1-5; D gene uncertain. Germline V lookup: CDR1 DFQATT, CDR2 SNEGSKA (reference sequence). The CDR3 runs 13 residues. Trimming shortened V by 3 bases and J by 5 bases, and 11 bases separated the two germline ends. CDR3 sequence (DNA): TGCAGTGCTAGCCCAATGGACGATCAGCCCCAGCATTTT. Amino acid sequence: CSASPMDDQPQHF.

A word on this clonotype: A read error is possible here, since a much larger clone lies one base away. The rearrangement joins TRBV27 to TRBJ2-7; TRBD2 agrees at 11 bases. Germline V gene lookup returns CDR1 MNHEY and CDR2 SMNVEV (reference sequence). The CDR3 spans 15 residues. The trim removed 6 bases at V and 7 bases at J, leaving 11 bases unmatched. The DNA of the CDR3 is TGTGCCAGCAGCCCCGGACTAGCGGGCCCGAATGAGCAGTACTTC. It is translated as CASSPGLAGPNEQYF.

Written as DNA, the CDR3 is TGTGCCAGCAGCACACCCGGGGCAGGGTTTAGCCAAGAGACCCAGTACTTC. This sequence encodes CASSTPGAGFSQETQYF. V gene TRBV5-4 combines with J gene TRBJ2-5; tentatively, D is TRBD1 or TRBD2 (5 bases each). This CDR3 contains 17 residues. Germline CDR1 and CDR2: SGHNT and YYREEE (reference sequence). V lost 4 bases, J lost 1 base, and 20 bases lay in between.

V and J are TRBV6-1 and TRBJ2-1; D unclear. CDR3 length equals 16 residues. V was cut by 2 bases and J by 2 bases, with 13 bases left in between. Germline assignment: CDR1 MNHNS and CDR2 SASEGT. CDR3 bases: TGTGCCAGCAGTGAATTCGGTTCGAGCCCCTACAATGAGCAGTTCTTC. Translated, it gives CASSEFGSSPYNEQFF.